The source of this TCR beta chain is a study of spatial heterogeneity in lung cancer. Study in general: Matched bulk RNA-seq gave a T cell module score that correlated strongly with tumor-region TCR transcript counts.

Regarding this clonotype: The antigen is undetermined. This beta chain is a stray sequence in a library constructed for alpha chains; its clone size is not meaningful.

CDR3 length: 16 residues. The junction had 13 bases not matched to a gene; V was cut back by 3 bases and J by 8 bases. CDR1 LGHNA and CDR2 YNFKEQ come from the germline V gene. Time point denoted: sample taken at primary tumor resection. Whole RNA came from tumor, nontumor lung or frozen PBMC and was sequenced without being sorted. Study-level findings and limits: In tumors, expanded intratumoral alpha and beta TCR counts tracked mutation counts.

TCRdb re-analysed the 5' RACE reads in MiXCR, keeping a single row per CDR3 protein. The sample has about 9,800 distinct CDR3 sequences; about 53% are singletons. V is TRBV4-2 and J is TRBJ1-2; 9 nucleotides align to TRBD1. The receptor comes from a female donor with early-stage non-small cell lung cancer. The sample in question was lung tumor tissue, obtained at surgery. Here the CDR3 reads CASSQSEGQGPRGYTF. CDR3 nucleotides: TGTGCCAGCAGCCAGAGCGAAGGACAGGGGCCGAGGGGCTACACCTTC.